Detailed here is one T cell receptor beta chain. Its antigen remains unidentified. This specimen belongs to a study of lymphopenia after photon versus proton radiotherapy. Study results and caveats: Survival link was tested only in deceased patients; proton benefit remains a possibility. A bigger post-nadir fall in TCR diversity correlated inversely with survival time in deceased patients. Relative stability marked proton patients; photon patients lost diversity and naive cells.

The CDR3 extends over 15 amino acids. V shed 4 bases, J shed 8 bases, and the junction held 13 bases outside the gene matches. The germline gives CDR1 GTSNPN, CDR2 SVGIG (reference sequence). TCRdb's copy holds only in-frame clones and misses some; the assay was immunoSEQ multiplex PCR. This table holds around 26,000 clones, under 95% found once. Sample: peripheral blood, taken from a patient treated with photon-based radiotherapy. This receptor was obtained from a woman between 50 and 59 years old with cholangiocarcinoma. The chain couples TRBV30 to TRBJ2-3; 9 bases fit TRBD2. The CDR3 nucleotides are TGTGCCTGGACAGCGACTAGCGGCGGGTTAGTTACGCAGTATTTT. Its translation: CAWTATSGGLVTQYF. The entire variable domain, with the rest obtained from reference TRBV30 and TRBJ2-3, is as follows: SQTIHQWPATLVQPVGSPLSLECTVEGTSNPNLYWYRQAAGRGLQLLFYSVGIGQISSEVPQNLSASRPQDRQFILSSKKLLLSDSGFYLCAWTATSGGLVTQYFGPGTRLTVL.